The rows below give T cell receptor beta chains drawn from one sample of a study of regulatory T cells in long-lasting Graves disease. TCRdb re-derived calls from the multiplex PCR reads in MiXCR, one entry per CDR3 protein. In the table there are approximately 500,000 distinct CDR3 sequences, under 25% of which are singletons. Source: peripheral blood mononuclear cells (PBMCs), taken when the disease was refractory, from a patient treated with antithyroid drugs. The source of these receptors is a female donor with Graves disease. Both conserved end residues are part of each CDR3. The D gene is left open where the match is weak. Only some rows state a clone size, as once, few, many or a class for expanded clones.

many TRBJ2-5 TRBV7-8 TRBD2 CASSRTSAQETQYF TGTGCCAGCAGCAGGACTAGCGCCCAAGAGACCCAGTACTTC
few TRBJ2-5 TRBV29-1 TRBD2 CSVGGLATEREEETQYF TGCAGCGTTGGGGGACTAGCAACCGAAAGGGAAGAAGAGACCCAGTACTTC
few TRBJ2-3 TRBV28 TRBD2 CASSLGGGFGDTQYF TGTGCCAGCAGTTTAGGGGGGGGATTTGGAGATACGCAGTATTTT
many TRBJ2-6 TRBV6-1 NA CASLGVSGANVLTF TGTGCCAGCCTAGGAGTCTCTGGGGCCAACGTCCTGACTTTC
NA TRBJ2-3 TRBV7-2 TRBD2 CASCLAGRDTQYF TGTGCCAGCTGCCTAGCGGGAAGAGATACGCAGTATTTT
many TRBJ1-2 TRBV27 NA CASRGSGGYTF TGTGCCAGCAGGGGGAGCGGCGGCTACACCTTC
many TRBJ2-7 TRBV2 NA CASAGGLNYEQYF TGTGCCAGCGCCGGGGGCCTTAACTACGAGCAGTACTTC
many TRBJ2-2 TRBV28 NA CASSLHDTNTGELFF TGTGCCAGCAGTTTACACGACACGAACACCGGGGAGCTGTTTTTT
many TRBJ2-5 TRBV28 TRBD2 CASSPGGRASETQYF TGTGCCAGCAGCCCCGGCGGGAGGGCCTCGGAGACCCAGTACTTC
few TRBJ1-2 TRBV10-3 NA CAISESWGTAVYGYTF TGTGCCATCAGTGAGTCTTGGGGCACGGCAGTATATGGCTACACCTTC
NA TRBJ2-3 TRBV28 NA CASSFGLGGGVDTQYF TGTGCCAGCAGTTTTGGACTAGGGGGGGGGGTAGATACGCAGTATTTT
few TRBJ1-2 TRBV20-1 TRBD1 CSAREEGAIGSSYGYTF TGCAGTGCTAGAGAAGAGGGGGCGATTGGTTCGAGCTATGGCTACACCTTC
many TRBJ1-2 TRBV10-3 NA CAITRTNNYGYTF TGTGCCATCACTAGGACGAATAACTATGGCTACACCTTC
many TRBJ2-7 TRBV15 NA CATSRAGSYEQYF TGTGCCACCAGCAGAGCGGGGTCCTACGAGCAGTACTTC
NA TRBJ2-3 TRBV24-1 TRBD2 CATSDLKTSGRDTQYF TGTGCCACCAGTGATTTGAAGACTAGCGGGAGGGATACGCAGTATTTT
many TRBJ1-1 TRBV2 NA CASSDPGLNTEAFF TGTGCCAGCAGTGATCCAGGGCTGAACACTGAAGCTTTCTTT
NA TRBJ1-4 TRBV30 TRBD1 CAWTQQGAREKLFF TGTGCCTGGACCCAACAGGGGGCGCGTGAAAAACTGTTTTTT
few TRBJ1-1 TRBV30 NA CAWSPGVGTEAFF TGTGCCTGGAGTCCCGGGGTGGGCACTGAAGCTTTCTTT
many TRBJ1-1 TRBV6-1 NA CASSGPAGMNTEAFF TGTGCCAGCAGTGGCCCGGCGGGGATGAACACTGAAGCTTTCTTT